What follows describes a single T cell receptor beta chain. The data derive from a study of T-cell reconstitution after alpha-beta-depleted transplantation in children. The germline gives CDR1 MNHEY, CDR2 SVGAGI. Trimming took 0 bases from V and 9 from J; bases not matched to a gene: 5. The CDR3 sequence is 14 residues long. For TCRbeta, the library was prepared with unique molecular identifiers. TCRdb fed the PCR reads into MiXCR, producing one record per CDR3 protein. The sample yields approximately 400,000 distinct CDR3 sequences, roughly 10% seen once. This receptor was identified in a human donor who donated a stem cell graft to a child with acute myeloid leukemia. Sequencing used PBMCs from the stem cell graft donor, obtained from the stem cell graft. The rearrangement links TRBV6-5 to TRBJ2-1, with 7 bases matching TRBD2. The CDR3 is CASSYSKSGVEQFF. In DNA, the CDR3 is TGTGCCAGCAGTTACTCCAAGAGCGGGGTTGAGCAGTTCTTC.